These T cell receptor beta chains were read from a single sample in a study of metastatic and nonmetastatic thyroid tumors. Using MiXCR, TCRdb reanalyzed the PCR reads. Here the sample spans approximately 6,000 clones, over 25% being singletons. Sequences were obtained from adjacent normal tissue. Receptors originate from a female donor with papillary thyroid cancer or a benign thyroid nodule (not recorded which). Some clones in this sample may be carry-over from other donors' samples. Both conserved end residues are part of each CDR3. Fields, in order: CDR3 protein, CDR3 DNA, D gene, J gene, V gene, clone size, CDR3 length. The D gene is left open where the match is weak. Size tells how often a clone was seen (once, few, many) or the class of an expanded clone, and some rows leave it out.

CDR3: CASKQENYEQYF
DNA: TGTGCCAGCAAACAGGAGAATTACGAGCAGTACTTC
D: NA
J: TRBJ2-7
V: TRBV2
size: few
length: 12

CDR3: CASSLDIGGYTF
DNA: TGCGCCAGCAGCCTCGATATAGGTGGCTACACCTTC
D: NA
J: TRBJ1-2
V: TRBV4-1
size: few
length: 12

CDR3: CASSYGREQYF
DNA: TGTGCCAGCAGTTACGGTAGAGAGCAGTACTTC
D: NA
J: TRBJ2-7
V: TRBV6-2/TRBV6-3
size: NA
length: 11

CDR3: CASSRPRQGKYYGYTF
DNA: TGTGCCAGCAGCCGGCCCCGACAGGGGAAATACTATGGCTACACCTTC
D: TRBD1
J: TRBJ1-2
V: TRBV6-1
size: few
length: 16

CDR3: CASSQDPFYEQYF
DNA: TGTGCCAGCAGCCAAGACCCTTTTTACGAGCAGTACTTC
D: NA
J: TRBJ2-7
V: TRBV3-1
size: medium-sized
length: 13

CDR3: CSAGRTNSPLHF
DNA: TGCAGTGCCGGTAGGACCAATTCACCCCTCCACTTT
D: NA
J: TRBJ1-6
V: TRBV20-1
size: NA
length: 12

CDR3: CASSMTGPRTGELFF
DNA: TGTGCCAGCAGCATGACAGGCCCAAGGACCGGGGAGCTGTTTTTT
D: NA
J: TRBJ2-2
V: TRBV27
size: NA
length: 15

CDR3: CASSDNSGNTIYF
DNA: TGTGCCAGCAGTGACAACTCTGGAAACACCATATATTTT
D: NA
J: TRBJ1-3
V: TRBV2
size: NA
length: 13

CDR3: CASSPSEGGESDTQYF
DNA: TGTGCCAGCAGCCCTTCTGAGGGAGGAGAGTCAGATACGCAGTATTTT
D: NA
J: TRBJ2-3
V: TRBV12-3/TRBV12-4
size: NA
length: 16

CDR3: CASRWGLARTGELFF
DNA: TGTGCCAGCAGGTGGGGACTAGCGCGCACCGGGGAGCTGTTTTTT
D: TRBD2
J: TRBJ2-2
V: TRBV28
size: NA
length: 15

CDR3: CASSPGLAGGAYNEQFF
DNA: TGTGCCAGCAGCCCCGGACTAGCGGGAGGAGCCTACAATGAGCAGTTCTTC
D: TRBD2
J: TRBJ2-1
V: TRBV28
size: few
length: 17

CDR3: CASSEGGAPTEAFF
DNA: TGTGCCAGCAGCGAGGGGGGGGCCCCCACTGAAGCTTTCTTT
D: NA
J: TRBJ1-1
V: TRBV9
size: medium-sized
length: 14

CDR3: CASSLATAGLSSGNTIYF
DNA: TGCGCCAGCAGCTTGGCGACGGCGGGACTGTCGTCTGGAAACACCATATATTTT
D: NA
J: TRBJ1-3
V: TRBV5-1
size: NA
length: 18

CDR3: CASSLGLAGTTSYNEQFF
DNA: TGTGCCAGCAGCTTGGGACTAGCGGGCACCACCTCCTACAATGAGCAGTTCTTC
D: TRBD2
J: TRBJ2-1
V: TRBV5-4
size: NA
length: 18

CDR3: CASSYDPVPREGWEQYF
DNA: TGTGCCAGCAGTTACGACCCAGTGCCGCGGGAGGGGTGGGAGCAGTACTTC
D: TRBD2
J: TRBJ2-7
V: TRBV6-5
size: NA
length: 17

CDR3: CASSNSYEQYF
DNA: TGTGCCAGCAGTAACTCCTACGAGCAGTACTTC
D: NA
J: TRBJ2-7
V: TRBV2
size: few
length: 11

CDR3: CAWSSGSWDYGYTF
DNA: TGTGCCTGGAGTTCAGGGTCGTGGGACTATGGCTACACCTTC
D: NA
J: TRBJ1-2
V: TRBV30
size: NA
length: 14

CDR3: CASSSPGLAGGFYEQYF
DNA: TGTGCCAGCAGTTCTCCGGGACTAGCGGGAGGCTTCTACGAGCAGTACTTC
D: TRBD2
J: TRBJ2-7
V: TRBV25-1
size: NA
length: 17

CDR3: CASSSLSLGHWEQYF
DNA: TGTGCCAGCAGTTCCCTCTCCCTGGGTCACTGGGAGCAGTACTTC
D: NA
J: TRBJ2-7
V: TRBV6-1
size: NA
length: 15

CDR3: CSARQGSSEAFF
DNA: TGCAGTGCTAGACAGGGAAGCAGTGAAGCTTTCTTT
D: NA
J: TRBJ1-1
V: TRBV20-1
size: NA
length: 12

CDR3: CASSEKFPGGTAHNEQFF
DNA: TGTGCCAGCAGTGAAAAATTTCCAGGGGGGACTGCCCACAATGAGCAGTTCTTC
D: NA
J: TRBJ2-1
V: TRBV6-1
size: few
length: 18

CDR3: CASSERGGSSYEQYF
DNA: TGTGCCAGCAGTGAACGAGGGGGTTCCTCCTACGAGCAGTACTTC
D: NA
J: TRBJ2-7
V: TRBV6-1
size: few
length: 15

CDR3: CASSPPSGLTDTQYF
DNA: TGTGCCAGCAGTCCCCCAAGCGGCCTCACAGATACGCAGTATTTT
D: NA
J: TRBJ2-3
V: TRBV28
size: medium-sized
length: 15

CDR3: CASSSEGPVF
DNA: TGTGCCAGCAGCTCAGAGGGCCCCGTCTTC
D: NA
J: TRBJ1-2
V: TRBV7-9
size: NA
length: 10

CDR3: CASSFYPGRDLEAFF
DNA: TGTGCCAGCAGTTTCTATCCGGGCAGGGATCTTGAAGCTTTCTTT
D: NA
J: TRBJ1-1
V: TRBV28
size: few
length: 15

CDR3: CASSPLRGDTNEQFF
DNA: TGTGCCAGCAGTCCTCTTAGGGGGGACACCAATGAGCAGTTCTTC
D: NA
J: TRBJ2-1
V: TRBV6-2/TRBV6-3
size: NA
length: 15